A single sample is the source of the 19 T cell receptor beta chains below, sequenced in a study of T cell responses to AZD1222 COVID-19 vaccine. Profiled with immunoSEQ multiplex PCR; TCRdb holds only in-frame clones, not every one. The sample has 98,000 or so clones, 86% seen once. The sample here was peripheral blood, taken 28 days after the second dose of the MenACWY control vaccine. The receptor set was obtained from an adult who received the MenACWY meningococcal vaccine as a control.

J is TRBJ1-3 and V is TRBV28, with D perhaps TRBD1 (5 bases). The CDR3 has 15 amino acids. Germline V gene lookup returns CDR1 MDHEN and CDR2 SYDVKM. Between the trimmed V and J ends, which lost 4 bases and 4 bases, there was a span of 14 bases. Here the CDR3 reads CASSSPDGAGNTIYF. The CDR3 nucleotides read TGTGCCAGCAGTTCCCCCGACGGGGCCGGAAACACCATATATTTT.

This chain connects TRBV7-3 to TRBJ2-7; possible D gene TRBD2, 7 bases. Germline values: CDR1 SGHTA, CDR2 FQGTGA. Deletions cut 0 bases from V and 7 bases from J, with 10 bases between. The CDR3 is 13 amino acids. The CDR3 protein is CASSLTGGGEQYF. DNA of the CDR3: TGTGCCAGCAGCTTAACGGGAGGGGGTGAGCAGTACTTC.

There are many counts of this clone. This chain uses TRBV28 with TRBJ2-7; the D call may be TRBD1 or TRBD2 (5 bases each). The length of the CDR3 is 12 residues. V lost 5 bases to trimming and J lost 9 bases, with 14 bases between them. Germline loops: CDR1 MDHEN, CDR2 SYDVKM. The CDR3 protein is CASSPPRGGQYF. The CDR3 DNA follows: TGTGCCAGCAGTCCACCCCGGGGCGGGCAGTACTTC.

This clone is a singleton in its sample. The genes are TRBV7-2 and TRBJ2-6; maybe TRBD1 (6 bases). Per the germline V gene, CDR1 is SGHTA and CDR2 is FQGNSA. The CDR3 has 17 residues. V was clipped by 7 bases and J by 0 bases, with 16 bases between them. The CDR3 DNA reads TGTGCCAGCACCAGGGGCAGTACACTCTCTGGGGCCAACGTCCTGACTTTC. This sequence encodes CASTRGSTLSGANVLTF. The complete variable domain, with remaining parts taken from reference TRBV7-2 and TRBJ2-6, reads GAGVSQSPSNKVTEKGKDVELRCDPISGHTALYWYRQSLGQGLEFLIYFQGNSAPDKSGLPSDRFSAERTGGSVSTLTIQRTQQEDSAVYLCASTRGSTLSGANVLTFGAGSRLTVL.

This chain joins TRBV6-5 and TRBJ1-1, with D unclear. Germline V CDR1 and CDR2: MNHEY, SVGAGI. Trimming took off 10 bases at V and 8 bases at J, with 11 bases between the two ends. This CDR3 region has 10 residues. CDR3 protein: CAIPVMEAFF. CDR3 sequence (DNA): TGTGCCATACCGGTTATGGAAGCTTTCTTT.

The V and J genes are TRBV28 and TRBJ2-3; D is tentatively TRBD1 or TRBD2 (5 bases each). CDR1 MDHEN and CDR2 SYDVKM come from the germline V gene. This CDR3 has 15 residues. V was pared by 5 bases and J by 3 bases, with 15 bases between. CDR3 in amino acids: CASSQGGGRTDTQYF. The DNA for the CDR3 is TGTGCCAGCAGTCAAGGTGGGGGTAGGACAGATACGCAGTATTTT. Full variable domain (outside the CDR3, taken from reference TRBV28 and TRBJ2-3): DVKVTQSSRYLVKRTGEKVFLECVQDMDHENMFWYRQDPGLGLRLIYFSYDVKMKEKGDIPEGYSVSREKKERFSLILESASTNQTSMYLCASSQGGGRTDTQYFGPGTRLTVL.

The chain employs TRBV7-3 and TRBJ2-2; perhaps TRBD1 as D (6 bases). Trimming cost V 3 bases and J 6 bases, with 20 bases left between them. CDR3 size: 17 residues. Germline values: CDR1 SGHTA, CDR2 FQGTGA. The CDR3 nucleotides read TGTGCCAGCAGCTTCCTAACCCAGGGGTTACGAGCCGGGGAGCTGTTTTTT. Its protein product is CASSFLTQGLRAGELFF.

This sequence joins TRBV9 and TRBJ2-1; TRBD2 aligns across 9 bases. CDR3 length equals 17 residues. Germline V gives CDR1 SGDLS, CDR2 YYNGEE. The V and J ends lost 0 bases and 5 bases, in that order; junction bases with no gene match: 9. As DNA, the CDR3 is TGTGCCAGCAGCGTAGGCGGTAGCGGGGGAGTCGACAATGAGCAGTTCTTC. It yields the protein CASSVGGSGGVDNEQFF.

The chain has TRBV24-1 and TRBJ2-1, with D possibly being TRBD1 or TRBD2 (5 bases each). Germline V gene lookup returns CDR1 KGHDR and CDR2 SFDVKD. The ends were cut back, 10 bases at V and 7 bases at J, with 19 bases in the middle. This CDR3 comprises 14 residues. The DNA for the CDR3 is TGTGCCACGATGAAACGGGACGGACCGAATGAGCAGTTCTTC. This sequence encodes CATMKRDGPNEQFF.

Remarks on this clone: The identical CDR3 is also encoded by other nucleotide sequences in the sample. The rearrangement links TRBV19 to TRBJ1-5; maybe TRBD1 (5 bases). Trimming cost V 1 base and J 7 bases, with 8 bases left between them. In germline, CDR1 is LNHDA, CDR2 SQIVND (reference sequence). The CDR3 runs 13 residues. The chain's CDR3 is CASSIGRDQPQHF. Written as DNA, the CDR3 is TGTGCCAGTAGTATAGGGCGGGACCAGCCCCAGCATTTT.

V and J are TRBV5-1 and TRBJ2-3, with 9 nucleotides matching TRBD2. From germline, CDR1 is SGHRS and CDR2 YFSETQ. CDR3 length: 15 residues. V lost 5 bases and J lost 7; bases outside the gene matches: 11. CDR3 DNA: TGCGCCAGCAGTCCGAGCGGGGGGTCCTTAAATACGCAGTATTTT. As protein: CASSPSGGSLNTQYF.

This clone was detected only once. The gene calls are TRBV5-1 and TRBJ1-2; D possibly corresponds to TRBD1 (5 bases). Germline assignment: CDR1 SGHRS and CDR2 YFSETQ. Trimming took 0 bases from V and 7 from J, leaving 10 bases between them. There are 13 residues in the CDR3. Here the CDR3 reads CASSLAQASGYTF. Written as DNA, the CDR3 is TGCGCCAGCAGCTTGGCACAGGCTAGTGGCTACACCTTC.

J is TRBJ2-7 and V is TRBV7-2, with D maybe TRBD2 (6 bases). This CDR3 has 14 residues. V lost 5 bases to trimming and J lost 3 bases, with 14 bases between them. Germline CDR1 and CDR2: SGHTA and FQGNSA. CDR3 bases: TGTGCCAGCAGCGTCGATCCGGGGGTCTACGAGCAGTACTTC. Its protein product is CASSVDPGVYEQYF.

V is TRBV7-6 and J is TRBJ1-1; weak D call: TRBD1 (5 bases). CDR1 SGHVS and CDR2 FNYEAQ come from the germline V gene. The V gene lost 1 base and the J gene lost 2 bases, with 11 bases spanning the gap. This CDR3 is 15 amino acids long. CDR3 nucleotide sequence: TGTGCCAGCAGCTTAGGAACCGGGACTAACACTGAAGCTTTCTTT. This sequence encodes CASSLGTGTNTEAFF.

The chain couples TRBV2 to TRBJ2-7; 10 bases are shared with TRBD1. This CDR3 spans 14 amino acids. V lost 6 bases to trimming and J lost 0 bases; unmatched junction nucleotides: 2. CDR1 is SNHLY, CDR2 FYNNEI, per germline. CDR3 sequence reads: CASRGTGVSYEQYF. As DNA, the CDR3 is TGTGCCAGCAGGGGGACAGGGGTCTCCTACGAGCAGTACTTC. The full variable domain, its missing parts supplied by reference TRBV2 and TRBJ2-7, is EPEVTQTPSHQVTQMGQEVILRCVPISNHLYFYWYRQILGQKVEFLVSFYNNEISEKSEIFDDQFSVERPDGSNFTLKIRSTKLEDSAMYFCASRGTGVSYEQYFGPGTRLTVT.

The genes are TRBV4-1 and TRBJ1-6; D is unresolved. Trimming stripped 4 bases from V and 9 bases from J, with 19 bases between. Germline assignment: CDR1 MGHRA and CDR2 YSYEKL. The CDR3 covers 16 residues. The CDR3 reads CASSLEYREGSSPLHF. In DNA, the CDR3 is TGCGCCAGCAGCCTAGAGTACAGAGAAGGGAGTTCACCCCTCCACTTT.

This sequence joins TRBV27 and TRBJ1-1, with 7 bases that match TRBD1. V gave up 5 bases and J gave up 3 bases; unmatched junction bases: 12. The CDR3 is made up of 16 amino acids. Germline V gives CDR1 MNHEY, CDR2 SMNVEV (reference sequence). CDR3 amino acids: CASSLRDSSLDTEAFF. CDR3 sequence (DNA): TGTGCCAGCAGTCTTCGGGACAGCTCATTGGACACTGAAGCTTTCTTT.

The chain uses TRBV7-9 and TRBJ1-2; D not resolved. Germline V gene data show CDR1 as SEHNR and CDR2 as FQNEAQ (reference sequence). Deletions cut 4 bases from V and 10 bases from J, with 13 bases between. This CDR3 region has 12 residues. CDR3 sequence reads: CASSYYDNSYTF. CDR3 nucleotide sequence: TGTGCCAGCAGCTACTACGACAATTCCTACACCTTC.

CDR3 residues: CASSPNPGRPRPNYGYTF. CDR3 nucleotides: TGTGCCAGCTCACCGAATCCTGGACGTCCCAGGCCCAACTATGGCTACACCTTC. The chain links TRBV18 to TRBJ1-2; D unresolved. V dropped 3 bases and J dropped 2 bases, with 22 bases sitting between them. This CDR3 comprises 18 residues. The V gene's germline CDR1 is KGHSH and CDR2 LQKENI.